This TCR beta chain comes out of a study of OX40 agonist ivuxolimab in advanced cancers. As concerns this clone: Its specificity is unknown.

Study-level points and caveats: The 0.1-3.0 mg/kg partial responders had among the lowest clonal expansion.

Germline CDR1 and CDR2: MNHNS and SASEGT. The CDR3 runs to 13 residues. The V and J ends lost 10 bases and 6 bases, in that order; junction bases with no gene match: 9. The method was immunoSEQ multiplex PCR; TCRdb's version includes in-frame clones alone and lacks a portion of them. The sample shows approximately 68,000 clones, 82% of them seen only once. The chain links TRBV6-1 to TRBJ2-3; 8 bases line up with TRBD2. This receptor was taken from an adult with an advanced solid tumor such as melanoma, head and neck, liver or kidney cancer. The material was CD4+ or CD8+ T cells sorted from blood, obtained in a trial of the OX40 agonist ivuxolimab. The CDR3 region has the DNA TGTGCCAACAGCGGGGGCGTCCTGGATACGCAGTATTTT. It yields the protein CANSGGVLDTQYF.